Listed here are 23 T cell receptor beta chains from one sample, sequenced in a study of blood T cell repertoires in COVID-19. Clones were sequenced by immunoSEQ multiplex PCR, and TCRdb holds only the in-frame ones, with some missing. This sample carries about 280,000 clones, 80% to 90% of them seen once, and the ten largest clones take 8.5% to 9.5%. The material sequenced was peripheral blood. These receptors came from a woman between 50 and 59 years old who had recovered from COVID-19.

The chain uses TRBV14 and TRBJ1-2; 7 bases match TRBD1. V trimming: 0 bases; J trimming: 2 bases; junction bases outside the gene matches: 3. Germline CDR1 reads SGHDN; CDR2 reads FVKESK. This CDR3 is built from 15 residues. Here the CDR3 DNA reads TGTGCCAGCAGCCAAGATCGGACAGGCAACTATGGCTACACCTTC. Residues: CASSQDRTGNYGYTF.

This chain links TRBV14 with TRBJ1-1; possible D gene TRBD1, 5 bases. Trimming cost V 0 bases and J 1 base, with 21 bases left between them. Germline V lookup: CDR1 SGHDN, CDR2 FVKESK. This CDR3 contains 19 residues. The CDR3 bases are TGTGCCAGCAGCCAAGAAGGGCAGGGCTTACTCAAATCGAACACTGAAGCTTTCTTT. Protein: CASSQEGQGLLKSNTEAFF.

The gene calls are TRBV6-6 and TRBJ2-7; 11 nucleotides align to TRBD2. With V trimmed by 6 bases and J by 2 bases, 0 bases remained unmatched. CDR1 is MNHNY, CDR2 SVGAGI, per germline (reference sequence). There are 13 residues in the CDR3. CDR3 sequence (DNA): TGTGCCAGCAGGGGACTAGCGGCCTACGAGCAGTACTTC. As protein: CASRGLAAYEQYF.

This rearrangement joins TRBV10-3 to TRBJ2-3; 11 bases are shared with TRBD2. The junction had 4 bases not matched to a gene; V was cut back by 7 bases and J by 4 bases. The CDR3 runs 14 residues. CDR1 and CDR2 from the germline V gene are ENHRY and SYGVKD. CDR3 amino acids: CAINLAGGPDTQYF. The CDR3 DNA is TGTGCCATCAACCTAGCGGGGGGCCCAGATACGCAGTATTTT.

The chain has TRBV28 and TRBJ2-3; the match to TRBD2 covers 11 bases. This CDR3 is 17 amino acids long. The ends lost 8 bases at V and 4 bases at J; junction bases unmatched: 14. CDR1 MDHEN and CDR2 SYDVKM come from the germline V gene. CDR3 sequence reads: CASWDLAGGLNPDTQYF. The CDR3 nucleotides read TGTGCCAGCTGGGATTTAGCGGGGGGGCTAAACCCAGATACGCAGTATTTT.

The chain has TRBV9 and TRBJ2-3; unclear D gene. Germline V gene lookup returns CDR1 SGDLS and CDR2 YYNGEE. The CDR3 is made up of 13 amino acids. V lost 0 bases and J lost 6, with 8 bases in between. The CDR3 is CASSVVLGDTQYF. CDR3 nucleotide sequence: TGTGCCAGCAGCGTAGTTCTCGGGGATACGCAGTATTTT.

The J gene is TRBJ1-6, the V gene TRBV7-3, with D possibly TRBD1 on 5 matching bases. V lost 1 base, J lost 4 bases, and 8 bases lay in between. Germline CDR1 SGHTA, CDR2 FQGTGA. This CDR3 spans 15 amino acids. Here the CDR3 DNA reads TGTGCCAGCAGCTTAAGTCGGGGGTATAATTCACCCCTCCACTTT. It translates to CASSLSRGYNSPLHF.

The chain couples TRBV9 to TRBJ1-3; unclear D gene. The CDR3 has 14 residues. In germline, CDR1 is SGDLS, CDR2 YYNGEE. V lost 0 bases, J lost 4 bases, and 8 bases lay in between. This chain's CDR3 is CASSVDPLGNTIYF. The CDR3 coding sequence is TGTGCCAGCAGCGTAGATCCCTTAGGAAACACCATATATTTT. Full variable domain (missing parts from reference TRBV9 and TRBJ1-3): DSGVTQTPKHLITATGQRVTLRCSPRSGDLSVYWYQQSLDQGLQFLIQYYNGEERAKGNILERFSAQQFPDLHSELNLSSLELGDSALYFCASSVDPLGNTIYFGEGSWLTVV.

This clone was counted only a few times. CDR3 nucleotides: TGTGCCAGCAGCATGGGACTACAAGAGACCCAGTACTTC. Amino acids: CASSMGLQETQYF. V gene TRBV5-6 combines with J gene TRBJ2-5; 7 positions match TRBD2. This CDR3 has 13 amino acids. V trimming: 4 bases; J trimming: 2 bases; junction bases outside the gene matches: 2. Per the germline V gene, CDR1 is SGHDT and CDR2 is YYEEEE.

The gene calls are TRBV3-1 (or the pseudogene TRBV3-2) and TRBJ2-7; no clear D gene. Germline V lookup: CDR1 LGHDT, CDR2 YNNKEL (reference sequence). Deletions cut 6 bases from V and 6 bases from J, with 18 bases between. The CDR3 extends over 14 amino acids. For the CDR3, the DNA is TGTGCCAGCAGGAGTCGGGTGGATTCCCGCGAGCAGTACTTC. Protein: CASRSRVDSREQYF.

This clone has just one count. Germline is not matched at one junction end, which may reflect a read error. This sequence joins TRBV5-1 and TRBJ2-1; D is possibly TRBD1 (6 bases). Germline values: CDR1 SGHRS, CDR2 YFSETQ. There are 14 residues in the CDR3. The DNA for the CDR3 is TGCGCCAGCACCTATGGGGGCACCTACAGTGAGCAGTTCTTC. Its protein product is CASTYGGTYSEQFF.

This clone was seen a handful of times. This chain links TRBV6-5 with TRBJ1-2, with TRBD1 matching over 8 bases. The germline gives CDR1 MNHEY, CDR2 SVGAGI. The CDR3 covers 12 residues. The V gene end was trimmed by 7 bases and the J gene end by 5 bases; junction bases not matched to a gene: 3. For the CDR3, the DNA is TGTGCCAGCACAGACAGGGGTTATGGCTACACCTTC. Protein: CASTDRGYGYTF.

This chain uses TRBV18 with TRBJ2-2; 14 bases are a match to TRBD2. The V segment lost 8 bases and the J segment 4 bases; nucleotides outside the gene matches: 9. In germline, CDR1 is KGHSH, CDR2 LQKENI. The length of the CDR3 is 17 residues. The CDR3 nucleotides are TGTGCCAGCCGAACACCTGGGACTAGCGGGGGCACCGGGGAGCTGTTTTTT. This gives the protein CASRTPGTSGGTGELFF.

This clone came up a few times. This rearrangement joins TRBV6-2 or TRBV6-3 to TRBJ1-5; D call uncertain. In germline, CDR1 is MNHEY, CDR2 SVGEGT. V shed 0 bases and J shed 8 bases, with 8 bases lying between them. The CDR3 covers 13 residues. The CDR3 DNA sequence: TGTGCCAGCAGTTACTCCGGGGTTGAGCCCCAGCATTTT. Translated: CASSYSGVEPQHF.

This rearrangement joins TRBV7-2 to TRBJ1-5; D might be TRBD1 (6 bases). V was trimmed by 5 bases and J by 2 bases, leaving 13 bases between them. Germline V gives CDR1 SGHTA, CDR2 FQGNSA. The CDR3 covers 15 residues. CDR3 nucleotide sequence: TGTGCCAGCAGCCCCGGACAGTTCGGCAATCAGCCCCAGCATTTT. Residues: CASSPGQFGNQPQHF.

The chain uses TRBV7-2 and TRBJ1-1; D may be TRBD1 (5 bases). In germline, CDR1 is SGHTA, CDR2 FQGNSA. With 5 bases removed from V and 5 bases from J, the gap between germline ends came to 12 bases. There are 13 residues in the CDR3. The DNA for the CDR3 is TGTGCCAGCAGCCAAGGTGGGGGGACTGAAGCTTTCTTT. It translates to CASSQGGGTEAFF.

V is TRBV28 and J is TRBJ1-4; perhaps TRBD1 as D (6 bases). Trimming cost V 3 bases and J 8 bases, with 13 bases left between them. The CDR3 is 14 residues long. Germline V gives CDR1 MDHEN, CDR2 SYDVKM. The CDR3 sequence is CASSFRGEGEKLFF. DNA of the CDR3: TGTGCCAGCAGTTTCAGGGGCGAGGGGGAAAAACTGTTTTTT.

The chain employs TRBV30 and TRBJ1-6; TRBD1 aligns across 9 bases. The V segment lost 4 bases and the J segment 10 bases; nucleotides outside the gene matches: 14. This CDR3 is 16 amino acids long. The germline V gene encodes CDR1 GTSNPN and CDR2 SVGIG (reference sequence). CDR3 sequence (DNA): TGTGCCTGGAACGAGCACTGGACAGGGGATGGATCACCCCTCCACTTT. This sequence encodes CAWNEHWTGDGSPLHF.

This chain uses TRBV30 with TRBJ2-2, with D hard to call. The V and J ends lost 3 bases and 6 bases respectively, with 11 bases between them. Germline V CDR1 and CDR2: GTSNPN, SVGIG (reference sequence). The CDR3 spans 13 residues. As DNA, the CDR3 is TGTGCCTGGAGGACTCCTGGTCCCGGGGAGCTGTTTTTT. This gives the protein CAWRTPGPGELFF.

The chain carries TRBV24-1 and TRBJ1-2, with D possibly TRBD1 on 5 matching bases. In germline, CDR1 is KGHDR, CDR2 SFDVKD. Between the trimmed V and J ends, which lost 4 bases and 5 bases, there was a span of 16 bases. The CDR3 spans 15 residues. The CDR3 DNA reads TGTGCCACCAGTGACACGGAGGGACCATTATATGGCTACACCTTC. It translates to CATSDTEGPLYGYTF.

This chain's CDR3 is CASSQEGGRGPYNEQFF. The DNA for the CDR3 is TGCGCCAGCAGCCAAGAGGGCGGGAGGGGACCCTACAATGAGCAGTTCTTC. The chain joins TRBV4-1 to TRBJ2-1; 9 positions agree with TRBD2. CDR3 length: 17 amino acids. Trimming removed 0 bases from V and 2 bases from J; junction bases left unmatched: 5. CDR1 is MGHRA and CDR2 is YSYEKL in the germline V gene.

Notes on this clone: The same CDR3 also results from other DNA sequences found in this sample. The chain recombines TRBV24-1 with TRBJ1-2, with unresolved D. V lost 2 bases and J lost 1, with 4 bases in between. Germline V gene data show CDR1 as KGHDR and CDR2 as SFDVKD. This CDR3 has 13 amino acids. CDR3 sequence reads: CATSDSSNYGYTF. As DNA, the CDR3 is TGTGCCACCAGTGATTCTAGTAACTATGGCTACACCTTC.

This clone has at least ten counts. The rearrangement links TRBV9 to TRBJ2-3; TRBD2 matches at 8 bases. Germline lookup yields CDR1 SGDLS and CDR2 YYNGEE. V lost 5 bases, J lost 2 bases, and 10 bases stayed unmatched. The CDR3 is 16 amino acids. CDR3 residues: CASSLAGLASTDTQYF. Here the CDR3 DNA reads TGTGCCAGCAGTTTAGCTGGACTAGCATCCACAGATACGCAGTATTTT.